This T cell receptor (beta chain) stems from a study of shared clonotypes between healthy human individuals. For the study at large: Each donor had three CD4 naive, three CD4 memory, two CD8 naive and one CD8 memory plate.

Comment on this clone: Its antigen is as yet unknown.

CD8 cells regarded as naive lacked CD45RO, were positively chosen for CCR7, and omitted terminally differentiated effector memory CD45RA+ cells. Study-level findings and limits: It was observed that approximately 5% of naive CD4 clonotypes were shared across several donors.

The run depth of the assay was deep. Method: immunoSEQ multiplex PCR; TCRdb's copy keeps in-frame clones and lacks some. The sample has about 2.2 million clones; just over 90% are singletons. This receptor was identified in a man between 18 and 29 years old in good health. Some clones in this sample may be carry-over from other donors' samples. Sequencing used naive CD8+ T cells from PBMCs.

DNA for the CDR3: TGTGCCACCAGCAGAGGGGCAGGGGGCGCGGCCAAAAACATTCAGTACTTC. Translated, it gives CATSRGAGGAAKNIQYF. The V and J genes are TRBV15 and TRBJ2-4; 8 bases line up with TRBD1. Losses at the gene ends were 1 base for V and 1 base for J; bases not matched to a gene: 6. The length of the CDR3 is 17 residues. Germline V gene sequence: CDR1 LNHNV, CDR2 YYDKDF (reference sequence).